A single sample gave rise to the 6 T cell receptor beta chains below, sequenced in a study of T cell responses to AZD1222 COVID-19 vaccine (dated by TCRdb to about 2021). Libraries came from the immunoSEQ multiplex PCR assay. TCRdb's version of the immuneACCESS table is confined to in-frame rearrangements and falls short of the full clone set. An unresolved V gene accounts for under half of the shortfall where checked; the remainder is of unknown origin. The sample contains 75,000 to 100,000 clones, about nine tenths of them found a single time. The ten most abundant clones make up 1.6% of the sample. Sample time point, as interpreted from the label and publication: baseline before first vaccination. Here the sequenced sample was peripheral blood, taken on day 0 of AZD1222 vaccination. All receptors derive from an adult in good health.

The chain carries TRBV29-1 and TRBJ2-7; 7 nucleotides line up with TRBD1. Germline lookup yields CDR1 SQVTM and CDR2 ANQGSEA. The CDR3 is made up of 13 amino acids. The trim removed 6 bases at V and 1 base at J, leaving 6 bases unmatched. CDR3 in amino acids: CSVRTTGSYEQYF. In DNA form, the CDR3 reads TGCAGCGTCCGCACGACAGGGTCCTACGAGCAGTACTTC.

J is TRBJ1-4 and V is TRBV5-1; D is possibly TRBD1 (6 bases). The CDR3 spans 16 residues. Looked up from germline, CDR1 is SGHRS and CDR2 is YFSETQ. The ends were cut back, 0 bases at V and 0 bases at J, with 9 bases in the middle. CDR3 sequence (DNA): TGCGCCAGCAGCTTGGGGACAGTAACAACTAATGAAAAACTGTTTTTT. Amino acids: CASSLGTVTTNEKLFF. The complete variable domain, with remaining parts taken from reference TRBV5-1 and TRBJ1-4, reads KAGVTQTPRYLIKTRGQQVTLSCSPISGHRSVSWYQQTPGQGLQFLFEYFSETQRNKGNFPGRFSGRQFSNSRSEMNVSTLELGDSALYLCASSLGTVTTNEKLFFGSGTQLSVL.

The table lists this clone with a few counts. The V and J genes are TRBV30 and TRBJ1-1, with D tentatively TRBD1 (5 bases). The CDR3 has 12 amino acids. Trimming took 7 bases from V and 4 from J, leaving 13 bases between them. Germline-derived CDR1 and CDR2 are GTSNPN and SVGIG (reference sequence). The DNA of the CDR3 is TGTGCCTATAATAGGGGTGCCACTGAAGCTTTCTTT. Protein product: CAYNRGATEAFF.

V gene TRBV29-1 combines with J gene TRBJ1-1; D ambiguous. Germline V gene sequence: CDR1 SQVTM, CDR2 ANQGSEA. Trimming shortened V by 2 bases and J by 5 bases, and 12 bases separated the two germline ends. The CDR3 sequence is 13 residues long. The CDR3 DNA reads as TGCAGCGTTGAAAGTTGGGGTCAGACTGAAGCTTTCTTT. It yields the protein CSVESWGQTEAFF.

A single count supports this clone. This chain joins TRBV6-5 and TRBJ2-7; TRBD1 matches 10 bases. Germline values: CDR1 MNHEY, CDR2 SVGAGI. The CDR3 runs to 14 residues. Trimming cost V 8 bases and J 5 bases; bases outside gene matches: 9. The DNA for the CDR3 is TGTGCCAGCCGACGGGACAGGGGAATCAACGAGCAGTACTTC. It translates to CASRRDRGINEQYF.

This chain joins TRBV11-2 and TRBJ2-1; 8 bases line up with TRBD2. With V trimmed by 2 bases and J by 4 bases, 7 bases remained unmatched. This CDR3 is 16 amino acids long. Germline V gene sequence: CDR1 SGHAT, CDR2 FQNNGV. The CDR3 protein is CASSLRGGLYYNEQFF. Written as DNA, the CDR3 is TGTGCCAGCAGCTTACGGGGGGGACTTTATTACAATGAGCAGTTCTTC.